This T cell receptor beta chain was sequenced in a study of Ad26.COV2.S vaccination and SARS-CoV-2 variants. Overall study findings and caveats: Spike-specific TCR breadth in vaccine recipients exceeded that seen in placebo recipients.

The treatment: 15 to 20 received Ad26.COV2.S at low or high dose, single or two shots; five or six received placebo; per-sample allocation not given. After the first vaccine or placebo injection, samples were drawn on day 63. Boston provided a donor who was an adult aged 18-55 years. Of note for this clone: Its antigen remains unknown.

Some clones are missing from TCRdb's copy, which holds only in-frame ones; the method was immunoSEQ multiplex PCR. Of 350,000 to 600,000 clones in the sample, about 89% were seen once. Germline CDR1 and CDR2: MNHNY and SVGAGI (reference sequence). The CDR3 sequence is 15 residues long. Between the trimmed V and J ends, which lost 0 bases and 3 bases, there was a span of 12 bases. The chain combines TRBV6-6 with TRBJ2-7; possible D gene TRBD1, 5 bases. Here the sequenced sample was peripheral blood, taken in a trial of Ad26.COV2.S vaccine versus placebo. The clonotype originates from a person aged 18-60 years who received the Ad26.COV2.S COVID-19 vaccine or a placebo. The CDR3 region is CASSYSGSQGYEQYF. CDR3 bases: TGTGCCAGCAGTTACTCCGGGTCCCAGGGCTACGAGCAGTACTTC.